The rows below give T cell receptor beta chains drawn from one sample of a study of shared clonotypes between healthy human individuals. Profiling relied on immunoSEQ multiplex PCR, and the TCRdb table lists in-frame clones only, not all of them. Of around 1.9 million clones detected, roughly 93% appear once; the ten largest clones hold approximately 1.6%. The sample consisted of naive CD8+ T cells from PBMCs. Every receptor here comes from a man aged 18-30 years in good health. Some clones in this sample may be carry-over from other donors' samples. CDR3s include the opening cysteine and the closing phenylalanine or tryptophan. D genes are given only for firm matches. A row's size may be missing; if present it is once, few, many or a size class.

clone_size d_call j_call v_call cdr3_nt cdr3_aa
NA NA TRBJ2-7 TRBV4-3 TGCGCCAGCAGCCAAGAAACCGTGAGCTCCTACGAGCAGTACTTC CASSQETVSSYEQYF
NA NA TRBJ2-1 TRBV6-5 TGTGCCAGCAAAATCTTCCTGGCCACCTACAATGAGCAGTTCTTC CASKIFLATYNEQFF
NA NA TRBJ2-5 TRBV4-1 TGCGCCAGCAGCCAGGAACTGGCACAACTACGAGAGACCCAGTACTTC CASSQELAQLRETQYF
NA NA TRBJ1-5 TRBV16 TGTGCCAGCAGCCAAATTTCAGCGTCTCGGCAGCCCCAGCATTTT CASSQISASRQPQHF
NA TRBD1 TRBJ2-3 TRBV9 TGTGCCAGCAGCGTAGGGACAGGGGTTTCTAGCACAGATACGCAGTATTTT CASSVGTGVSSTDTQYF
NA TRBD2 TRBJ2-7 TRBV29-1 TGCAGCGTTGAATACGGTCTAGCGGGGGGCTACGAGCAGTACTTC CSVEYGLAGGYEQYF
NA TRBD2 TRBJ2-7 TRBV27 TGTGCCAGCAGTGGGGGGGCCGGGACTAGTCGTCACGAGCAGTACTTC CASSGGAGTSRHEQYF
NA NA TRBJ2-1 TRBV13 TGTGCCAGCAGCCCCCGTGGGGAGCAGTTCTTC CASSPRGEQFF
NA NA TRBJ2-7 TRBV7-2 TGTGCCAGCAGTTCAATCGTACGATCCACCTACGAGCAGTACTTC CASSSIVRSTYEQYF
NA NA TRBJ2-2 TRBV10-3 TGTGCCATCAGTGAGTTGGGGGGAACCGGGACGCCTAACACCGGGGAGCTGTTTTTT CAISELGGTGTPNTGELFF
NA NA TRBJ2-7 TRBV27 TGTGCCAGCAGTATCCACGAGCAGTACTTC CASSIHEQYF
few NA TRBJ1-1 TRBV5-1 TGCGCCAGCAGCGGAGGGAGGAACACTGAAGCTTTCTTT CASSGGRNTEAFF
NA TRBD1 TRBJ1-2 TRBV9 TGTGCCAGCAGCGTAGTGACAGGGAACTATGGCTACACCTTC CASSVVTGNYGYTF
NA TRBD1 TRBJ2-3 TRBV5-4 TGTGCCAGCAGCTTCTTCAGGGGGCAACACGATACGCAGTATTTT CASSFFRGQHDTQYF
NA TRBD1 TRBJ2-1 TRBV5-8 TGTGCCAGCAAAGGGAACCCGGGACAGGCATACAATGAGCAGTTCTTC CASKGNPGQAYNEQFF
NA NA TRBJ2-5 TRBV5-1 TGCGCCAGCAGCTTGGAAGGGAGGGAGACCCAGTACTTC CASSLEGRETQYF